The rows below give T cell receptor beta chains drawn from one sample of a study of shared clonotypes between healthy human individuals. Measured with immunoSEQ multiplex PCR; TCRdb has only the in-frame clones, and not every one. The sample lists hundreds of thousands of clones, approximately 74% seen once, with 1.5% to 2% in the top ten. Sequencing input: memory CD4+ T cells sorted from blood. These receptor sequences come from a woman aged 25 to 39 in good health. The CDR3 runs from the conserved cysteine through the conserved F or W. The D gene is left open where the match is weak. Clone size is stated in some rows and not others, as once, few, many or a class when expanded.

d_call j_call v_call clone_size cdr3_nt cdr3_aa
. TRBJ2-7 TRBV5-1 . TGCGCCAGCAGCTCCACCCCGAGAGGATACGAGCAGTACTTC CASSSTPRGYEQYF
. TRBJ1-2 TRBV7-2 . TGTGCCAGCAGACCTGACAGCAACTATGGCTACACCTTC CASRPDSNYGYTF
. TRBJ2-5 TRBV5-8 few TGTGCCAGCAGCTTGGGGGCTACAGTGTCACAAGAGACCCAGTACTTC CASSLGATVSQETQYF
TRBD2 TRBJ2-7 TRBV7-9 . TGTGCCAGCAGCCAAAAGCGGGAGGGCTTTGCGGCCGAGCAGTACTTC CASSQKREGFAAEQYF
. TRBJ2-7 TRBV5-4 many TGTGCCAGCAGCTTGGCCGGCGGGACCCACGAGCAGTACTTC CASSLAGGTHEQYF
TRBD2 TRBJ2-1 TRBV28 . TGTGCCAGCAGCTTATTTAAAGCGGGAGTTCGTGACAATGAGCAGTTCTTC CASSLFKAGVRDNEQFF
TRBD1 TRBJ1-1 TRBV10-3 . TGCTCAACGGGACAGGGGGCGTCGAACACTGAAGCTTTCTTT CSTGQGASNTEAFF
TRBD1 TRBJ1-1 TRBV19 . TGTGCCAGTAGTAACAGGGGAAGGGGCACTGAAGCTTTCTTT CASSNRGRGTEAFF
. TRBJ2-3 TRBV6-4 . TGTGCCAGCAGGAGGGACCCGGAGGGCACAGATACGCAGTATTTT CASRRDPEGTDTQYF
. TRBJ2-3 TRBV27 few TGTGCCAGCAGTTTACAGTGGCCCACAGATACGCAGTATTTT CASSLQWPTDTQYF
. TRBJ1-5 TRBV6-1 . TGTGCCAGCAGGCCGTTACAGGGTTGGAATCAGCCCCAGCATTTT CASRPLQGWNQPQHF
. TRBJ1-2 TRBV6-1 few TGTGCCAGCAGTGAAATGGACCGCGTAGGAGGCTACACCTTC CASSEMDRVGGYTF
. TRBJ1-1 TRBV6-5 . TGTGCCAGCAGTTACTCGCGGGGGGGCGGGACTGAAGCTTTCTTT CASSYSRGGGTEAFF
. TRBJ1-5 TRBV30 . TGTGCCTGGAGTATTGGCGACCTCAATCAGCCCCAGCATTTT CAWSIGDLNQPQHF
. TRBJ2-3 TRBV19 few TGTGCCAGTAGGGGACGGTGGGGAGATACGCAGTATTTT CASRGRWGDTQYF
TRBD2 TRBJ2-3 TRBV7-8 few TGTGCCAGCAGCTTAGAGGCAGGGGGACTAGCGGGAGGAGTAGATACGCAGTATTTT CASSLEAGGLAGGVDTQYF
. TRBJ2-3 TRBV7-3 . TGTGCCAGCAGCTTAGACGGCTACCCCACAGATACGCAGTATTTT CASSLDGYPTDTQYF